This T cell receptor (beta chain) was recovered during a study of T cells in Graves' hyperthyroidism and ophthalmopathy. Germline V gene lookup returns CDR1 SQVTM and CDR2 ANQGSEA. This CDR3 has 12 residues. With 7 bases clipped from V and 0 bases from J, the junction kept 3 bases outside the gene matches. Amplification of TCR beta CDR3 regions used RNA as the template. First-round RT-PCR of the TCR CDR3 relied on the HTBI primer set. Each CDR3 protein is one row after TCRdb ran MiXCR on the multiplex PCR reads. In the table there are some 400,000 distinct CDR3 sequences, around an eighth of which are singletons.

Sequencing was done on a sample of blood. The rearrangement joins TRBV29-1 to TRBJ2-7, with 7 nucleotides matching TRBD2. The TCR was taken from a man younger than 40 with Graves' hyperthyroidism that later progressed to Graves' ophthalmopathy. The CDR3: CSAWGGSYEQYF. The CDR3 DNA reads TGCAGCGCATGGGGGGGCTCCTACGAGCAGTACTTC.